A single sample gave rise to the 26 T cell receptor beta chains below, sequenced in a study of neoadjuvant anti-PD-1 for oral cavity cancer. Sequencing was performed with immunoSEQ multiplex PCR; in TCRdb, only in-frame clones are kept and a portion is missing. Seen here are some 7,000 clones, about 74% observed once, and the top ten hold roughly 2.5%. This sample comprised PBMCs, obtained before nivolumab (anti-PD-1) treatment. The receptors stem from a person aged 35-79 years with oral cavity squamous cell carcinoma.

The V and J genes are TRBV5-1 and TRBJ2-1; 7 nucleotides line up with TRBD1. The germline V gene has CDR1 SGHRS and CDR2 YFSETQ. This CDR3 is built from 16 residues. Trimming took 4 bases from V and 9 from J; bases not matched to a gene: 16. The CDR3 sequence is CASSPRTGRNLGEQFF. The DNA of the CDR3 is TGCGCCAGCAGCCCCCGGACAGGAAGGAATCTGGGTGAGCAGTTCTTC.

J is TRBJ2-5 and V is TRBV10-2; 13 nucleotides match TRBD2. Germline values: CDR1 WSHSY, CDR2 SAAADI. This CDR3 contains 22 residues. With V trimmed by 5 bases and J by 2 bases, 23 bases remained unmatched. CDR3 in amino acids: CASSSPRDSRTSGGVIQETQYF. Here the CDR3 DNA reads TGCGCCAGCAGTTCACCTCGGGACAGCCGGACTAGCGGGGGCGTAATTCAAGAGACCCAGTACTTC.

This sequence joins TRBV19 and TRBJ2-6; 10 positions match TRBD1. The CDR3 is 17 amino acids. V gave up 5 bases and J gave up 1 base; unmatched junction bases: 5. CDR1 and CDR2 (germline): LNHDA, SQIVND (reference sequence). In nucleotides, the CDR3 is TGTGCCAGTAGTGACAGGGGGCTAAGGTCTGGGGCCAACGTCCTGACTTTC. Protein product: CASSDRGLRSGANVLTF.

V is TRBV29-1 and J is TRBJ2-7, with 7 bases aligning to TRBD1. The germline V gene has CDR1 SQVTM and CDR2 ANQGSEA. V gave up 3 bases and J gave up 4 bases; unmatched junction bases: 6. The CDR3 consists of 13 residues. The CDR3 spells CSVEGGQVYEQYF. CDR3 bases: TGCAGCGTTGAGGGCGGACAGGTATACGAGCAGTACTTC.

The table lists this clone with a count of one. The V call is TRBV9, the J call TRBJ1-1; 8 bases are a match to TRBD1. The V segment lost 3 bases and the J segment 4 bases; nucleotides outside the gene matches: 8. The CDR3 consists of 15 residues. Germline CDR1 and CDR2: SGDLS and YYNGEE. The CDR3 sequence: CASSGTGTGATEAFF. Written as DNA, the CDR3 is TGTGCCAGCAGCGGGACAGGGACGGGGGCCACTGAAGCTTTCTTT.

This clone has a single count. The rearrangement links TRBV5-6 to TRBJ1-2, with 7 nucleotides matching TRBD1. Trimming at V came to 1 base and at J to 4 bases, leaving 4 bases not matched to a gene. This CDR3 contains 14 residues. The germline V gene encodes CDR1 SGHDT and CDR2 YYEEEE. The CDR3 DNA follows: TGTGCCAGCAGCTTGACAGGGGAGGGCTATGGCTACACCTTC. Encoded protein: CASSLTGEGYGYTF.

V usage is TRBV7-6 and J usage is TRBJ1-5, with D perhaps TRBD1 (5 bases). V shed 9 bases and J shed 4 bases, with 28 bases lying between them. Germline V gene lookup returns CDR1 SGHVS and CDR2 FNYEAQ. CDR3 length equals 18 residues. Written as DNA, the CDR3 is TGTGCCAGTCACCGGGGCAGGGCACACTCTATGACGAATCAGCCCCAGCATTTT. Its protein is CASHRGRAHSMTNQPQHF.

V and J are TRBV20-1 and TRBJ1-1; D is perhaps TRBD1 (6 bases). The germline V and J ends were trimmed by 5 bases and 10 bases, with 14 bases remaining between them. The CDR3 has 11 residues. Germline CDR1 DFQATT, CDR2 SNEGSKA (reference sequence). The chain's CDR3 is CSAVQQGRAFF. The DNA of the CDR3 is TGCAGTGCTGTCCAACAGGGAAGAGCTTTCTTT.

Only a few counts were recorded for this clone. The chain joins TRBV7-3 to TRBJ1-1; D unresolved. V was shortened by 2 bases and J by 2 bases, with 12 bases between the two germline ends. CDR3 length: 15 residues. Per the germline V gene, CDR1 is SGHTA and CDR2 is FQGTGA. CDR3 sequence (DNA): TGTGCCAGCAGCTTATCTGGGTCTGGTAACACTGAAGCTTTCTTT. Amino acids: CASSLSGSGNTEAFF.

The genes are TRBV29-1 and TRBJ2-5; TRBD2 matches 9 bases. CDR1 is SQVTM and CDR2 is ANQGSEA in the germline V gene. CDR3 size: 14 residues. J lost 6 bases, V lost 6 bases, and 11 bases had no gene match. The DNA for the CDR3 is TGCAGCGTAGACCCGCGGGGGGGCCTAAAGACCCAGTACTTC. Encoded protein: CSVDPRGGLKTQYF.

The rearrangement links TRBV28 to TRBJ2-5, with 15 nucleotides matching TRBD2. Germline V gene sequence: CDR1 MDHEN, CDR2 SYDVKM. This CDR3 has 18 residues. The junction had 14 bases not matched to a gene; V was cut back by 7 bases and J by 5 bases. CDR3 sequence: CASTPGTSGGYSGETQYF. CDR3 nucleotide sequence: TGTGCCAGCACCCCCGGGACTAGCGGGGGGTACTCCGGGGAGACCCAGTACTTC.

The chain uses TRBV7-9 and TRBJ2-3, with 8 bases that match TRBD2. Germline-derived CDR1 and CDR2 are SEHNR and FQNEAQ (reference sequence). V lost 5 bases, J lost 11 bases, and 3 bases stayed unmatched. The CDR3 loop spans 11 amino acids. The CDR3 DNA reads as TGTGCCAGCAGCCCCGGGACTAGGCAGTATTTT. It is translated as CASSPGTRQYF.

For the CDR3, the DNA is TGTGCCAGCAGTCGAGCAGGGCCCTACAATGAGCAGTTCTTC. Translated: CASSRAGPYNEQFF. The genes are TRBV6-5 and TRBJ2-1; D is perhaps TRBD1 (5 bases). Germline values: CDR1 MNHEY, CDR2 SVGAGI. Trimming took off 5 bases at V and 2 bases at J, with 10 bases between the two ends. This CDR3 is 14 amino acids long.

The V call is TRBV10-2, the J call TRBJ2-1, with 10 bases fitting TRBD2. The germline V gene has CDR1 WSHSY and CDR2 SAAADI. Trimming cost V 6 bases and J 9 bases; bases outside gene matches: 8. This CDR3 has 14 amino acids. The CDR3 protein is CASRLAGGPGEQFF. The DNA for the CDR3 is TGCGCCAGCAGATTAGCGGGGGGACCCGGTGAGCAGTTCTTC.

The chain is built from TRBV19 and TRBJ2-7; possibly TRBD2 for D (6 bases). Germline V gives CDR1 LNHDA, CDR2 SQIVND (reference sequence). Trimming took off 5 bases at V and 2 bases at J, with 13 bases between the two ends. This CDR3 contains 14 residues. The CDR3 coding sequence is TGTGCCAGTAGTCCGGGGGTTCGAGCCTACGAGCAGTACTTC. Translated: CASSPGVRAYEQYF.

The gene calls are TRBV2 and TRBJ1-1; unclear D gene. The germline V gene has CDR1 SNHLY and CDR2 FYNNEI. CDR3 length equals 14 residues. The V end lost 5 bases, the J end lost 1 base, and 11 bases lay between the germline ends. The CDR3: CASSRRSSNTEAFF. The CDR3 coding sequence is TGTGCCAGCAGTCGACGGTCCTCGAACACTGAAGCTTTCTTT.

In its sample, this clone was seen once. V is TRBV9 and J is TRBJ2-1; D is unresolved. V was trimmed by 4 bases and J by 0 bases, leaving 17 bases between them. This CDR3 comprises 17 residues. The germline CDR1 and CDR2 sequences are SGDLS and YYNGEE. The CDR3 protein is CASSPPSSTSSYNEQFF. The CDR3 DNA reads TGTGCCAGCAGCCCGCCCTCAAGTACAAGCTCCTACAATGAGCAGTTCTTC.

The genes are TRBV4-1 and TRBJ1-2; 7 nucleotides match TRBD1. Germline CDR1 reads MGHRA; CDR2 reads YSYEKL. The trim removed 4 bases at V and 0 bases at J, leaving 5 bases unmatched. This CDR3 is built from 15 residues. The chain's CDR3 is CASSPEGGANYGYTF. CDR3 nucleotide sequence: TGCGCCAGCAGCCCAGAAGGGGGCGCTAACTATGGCTACACCTTC.

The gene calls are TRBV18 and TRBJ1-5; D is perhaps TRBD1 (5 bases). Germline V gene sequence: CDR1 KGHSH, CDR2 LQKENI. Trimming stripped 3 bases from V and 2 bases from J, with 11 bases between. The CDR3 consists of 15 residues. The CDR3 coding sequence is TGTGCCAGCTCACCCACCGGAGGGGGCAATCAGCCCCAGCATTTT. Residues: CASSPTGGGNQPQHF. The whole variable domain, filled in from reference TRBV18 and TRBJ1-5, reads NAGVMQNPRHLVRRRGQEARLRCSPMKGHSHVYWYRQLPEEGLKFMVYLQKENIIDESGMPKERFSAEFPKEGPSILRIQQVVRGDSAAYFCASSPTGGGNQPQHFGDGTRLSIL.

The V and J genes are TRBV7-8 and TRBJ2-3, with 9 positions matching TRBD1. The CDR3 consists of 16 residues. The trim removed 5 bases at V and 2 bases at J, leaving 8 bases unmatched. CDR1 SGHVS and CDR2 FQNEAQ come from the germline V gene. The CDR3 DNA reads TGTGCCAGCAGCACCTACAGGGGGCTCCACACAGATACGCAGTATTTT. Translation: CASSTYRGLHTDTQYF.

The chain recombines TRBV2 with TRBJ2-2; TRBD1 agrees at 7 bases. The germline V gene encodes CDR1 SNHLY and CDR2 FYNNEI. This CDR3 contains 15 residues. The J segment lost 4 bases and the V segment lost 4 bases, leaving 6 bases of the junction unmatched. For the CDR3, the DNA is TGTGCCAGCAGTGGGCGTTCAGGGGGCACCGGGGAGCTGTTTTTT. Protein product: CASSGRSGGTGELFF.

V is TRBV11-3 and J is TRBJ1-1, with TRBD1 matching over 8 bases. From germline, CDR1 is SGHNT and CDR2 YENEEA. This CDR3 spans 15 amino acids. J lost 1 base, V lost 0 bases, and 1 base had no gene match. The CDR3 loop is CASSLDGQGNTEAFF. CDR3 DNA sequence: TGTGCCAGCAGCTTAGACGGACAGGGGAACACTGAAGCTTTCTTT.

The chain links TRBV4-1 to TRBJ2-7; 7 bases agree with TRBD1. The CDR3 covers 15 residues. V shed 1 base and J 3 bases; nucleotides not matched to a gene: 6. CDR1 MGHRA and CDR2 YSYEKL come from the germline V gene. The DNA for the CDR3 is TGCGCCAGCAGCCAAGTTGATGCAGGGGGCTACGAGCAGTACTTC. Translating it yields CASSQVDAGGYEQYF.

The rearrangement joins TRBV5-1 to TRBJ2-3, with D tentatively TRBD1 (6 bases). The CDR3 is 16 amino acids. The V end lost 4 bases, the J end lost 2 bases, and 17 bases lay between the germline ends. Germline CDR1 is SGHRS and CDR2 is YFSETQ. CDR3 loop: CASSPRTAQPTDTQYF. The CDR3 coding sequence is TGCGCCAGCAGCCCGAGGACAGCCCAGCCCACAGATACGCAGTATTTT.

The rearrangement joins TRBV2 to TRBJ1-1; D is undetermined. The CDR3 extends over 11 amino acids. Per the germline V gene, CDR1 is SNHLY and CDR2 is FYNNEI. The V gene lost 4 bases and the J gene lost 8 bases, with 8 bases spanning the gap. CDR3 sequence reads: CASSVAAEAFF. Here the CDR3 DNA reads TGTGCCAGCAGTGTCGCGGCCGAAGCTTTCTTT. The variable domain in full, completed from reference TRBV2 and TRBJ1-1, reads EPEVTQTPSHQVTQMGQEVILRCVPISNHLYFYWYRQILGQKVEFLVSFYNNEISEKSEIFDDQFSVERPDGSNFTLKIRSTKLEDSAMYFCASSVAAEAFFGQGTRLTVV.

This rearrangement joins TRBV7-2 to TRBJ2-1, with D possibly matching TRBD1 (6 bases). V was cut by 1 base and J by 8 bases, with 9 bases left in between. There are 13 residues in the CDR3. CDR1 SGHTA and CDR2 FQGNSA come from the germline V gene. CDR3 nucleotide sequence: TGTGCCAGCAGCTTAGACAGGGTCGATGAGCAGTTCTTC. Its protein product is CASSLDRVDEQFF.